These T cell receptor beta chains were read from a single sample in a study of cytomegalovirus exposure and HLA in healthy donors. Using immunoSEQ multiplex PCR, the repertoire was profiled, and TCRdb retains in-frame clones only, with some absent. This sample has 50,000 or so clones, with more than 65% found just once. Sequences were obtained from PBMCs. The receptors stem from a man aged 35 to 55 in good health and CMV-seropositive. CDR3s include the opening cysteine and the closing phenylalanine or tryptophan. Fields, in order: D gene, J gene, V gene, clone size, CDR3 protein, CDR3 DNA. D genes are given only for firm matches. Clone size, where shown, is once, few, many, or a class for clones that have expanded.

d_call: -
j_call: TRBJ1-4
v_call: TRBV6-6
clone_size: -
cdr3_aa: CASSGSGSEKLFF
cdr3_nt: TGTGCCAGCAGTGGATCTGGGAGTGAAAAACTGTTTTTT

d_call: -
j_call: TRBJ1-1
v_call: TRBV7-2
clone_size: -
cdr3_aa: CASGYEGDTEAFF
cdr3_nt: TGTGCCAGCGGCTATGAGGGGGACACTGAAGCTTTCTTT

d_call: -
j_call: TRBJ2-7
v_call: TRBV4-3
clone_size: -
cdr3_aa: CASSQALFPSEEQYF
cdr3_nt: TGCGCCAGCAGCCAAGCCCTCTTCCCGTCCGAGGAGCAGTACTTC

d_call: -
j_call: TRBJ2-2
v_call: TRBV4-3
clone_size: few
cdr3_aa: CASSQVGVRTGELFF
cdr3_nt: TGCGCCAGCAGCCAAGTAGGGGTACGGACCGGGGAGCTGTTTTTT

d_call: TRBD2
j_call: TRBJ2-1
v_call: TRBV27
clone_size: once
cdr3_aa: CASSFQTVDRLARGYNEQFF
cdr3_nt: TGTGCCAGCAGTTTCCAGACAGTAGATCGACTAGCACGGGGCTACAATGAGCAGTTCTTC

d_call: TRBD1
j_call: TRBJ1-3
v_call: TRBV5-6
clone_size: -
cdr3_aa: CASSFRDRVPSGNTIYF
cdr3_nt: TGTGCCAGCAGTTTCCGGGACAGGGTGCCCTCTGGAAACACCATATATTTT

d_call: TRBD1
j_call: TRBJ1-2
v_call: TRBV27
clone_size: -
cdr3_aa: CASSPQQGARGYTF
cdr3_nt: TGTGCCAGCAGTCCCCAACAGGGGGCGCGTGGCTACACCTTC

d_call: TRBD1
j_call: TRBJ2-3
v_call: TRBV7-3
clone_size: -
cdr3_aa: CASSSNTGTGPQYF
cdr3_nt: TGTGCCAGCAGCTCGAACACCGGGACAGGGCCGCAGTATTTT

d_call: TRBD1
j_call: TRBJ2-5
v_call: TRBV25-1
clone_size: -
cdr3_aa: CASSELGQGKETQYF
cdr3_nt: TGTGCCAGCAGTGAGTTGGGACAGGGGAAAGAGACCCAGTACTTC

d_call: TRBD1
j_call: TRBJ2-5
v_call: TRBV5-4
clone_size: -
cdr3_aa: CASSEAGTGGETQYF
cdr3_nt: TGTGCCAGCAGCGAAGCCGGGACAGGGGGAGAGACCCAGTACTTC

d_call: -
j_call: TRBJ1-1
v_call: TRBV15
clone_size: -
cdr3_aa: CATSGSVNTEAFF
cdr3_nt: TGTGCCACTAGTGGTTCCGTGAACACTGAAGCTTTCTTT

d_call: TRBD1
j_call: TRBJ1-1
v_call: TRBV5-1
clone_size: few
cdr3_aa: CASSASPGTDSQAFF
cdr3_nt: TGCGCCAGCAGCGCAAGCCCCGGGACAGATAGCCAAGCTTTCTTT

d_call: TRBD2
j_call: TRBJ2-3
v_call: TRBV29-1
clone_size: -
cdr3_aa: CSVDRGGPATQYF
cdr3_nt: TGCAGCGTAGACCGGGGGGGGCCGGCTACGCAGTATTTT

d_call: -
j_call: TRBJ1-1
v_call: TRBV19
clone_size: -
cdr3_aa: CASSIERANTEAFF
cdr3_nt: TGTGCCAGTAGTATCGAAAGAGCGAACACTGAAGCTTTCTTT

d_call: -
j_call: TRBJ2-7
v_call: TRBV2
clone_size: -
cdr3_aa: CASTPRGSSYEQYF
cdr3_nt: TGTGCCAGCACCCCCAGAGGGAGCTCCTACGAGCAGTACTTC

d_call: -
j_call: TRBJ2-3
v_call: TRBV4-3
clone_size: medium-sized
cdr3_aa: CASSQDRSTDTQYF
cdr3_nt: TGCGCCAGCAGCCAAGACCGGAGCACAGATACGCAGTATTTT

d_call: TRBD1
j_call: TRBJ2-7
v_call: TRBV11-2
clone_size: few
cdr3_aa: CASSILQGRYEQYF
cdr3_nt: TGTGCCAGCAGCATCTTACAGGGGCGGTACGAGCAGTACTTC

d_call: -
j_call: TRBJ1-5
v_call: TRBV4-1
clone_size: -
cdr3_aa: CASSQETGLRQPQHF
cdr3_nt: TGCGCCAGCAGCCAAGAAACAGGGTTGAGGCAGCCCCAGCATTTT

d_call: TRBD1
j_call: TRBJ1-5
v_call: TRBV6-4
clone_size: -
cdr3_aa: CASSRDRGQPQHF
cdr3_nt: TGTGCCAGCAGCCGGGACAGGGGTCAGCCCCAGCATTTT

d_call: -
j_call: TRBJ2-1
v_call: TRBV7-9
clone_size: few
cdr3_aa: CASSDWTKHNEQFF
cdr3_nt: TGTGCCAGCAGCGATTGGACAAAGCACAATGAGCAGTTCTTC

d_call: TRBD1
j_call: TRBJ1-4
v_call: TRBV19
clone_size: few
cdr3_aa: CASTPQGRTTNEKLFF
cdr3_nt: TGTGCCAGTACCCCACAGGGGAGGACGACTAATGAAAAACTGTTTTTT

d_call: -
j_call: TRBJ2-7
v_call: TRBV5-1
clone_size: -
cdr3_aa: CASRQDSGNYEQYF
cdr3_nt: TGCGCCAGCAGACAGGACAGTGGGAATTACGAGCAGTACTTC

d_call: -
j_call: TRBJ1-2
v_call: TRBV7-8
clone_size: -
cdr3_aa: CASSLVWVQGRGYGYTF
cdr3_nt: TGTGCCAGCAGCTTAGTATGGGTACAGGGAAGGGGCTATGGCTACACCTTC

d_call: -
j_call: TRBJ1-4
v_call: TRBV10-3
clone_size: -
cdr3_aa: CAISPDSEKLFF
cdr3_nt: TGTGCCATCAGTCCCGACAGCGAAAAACTGTTTTTT

d_call: -
j_call: TRBJ2-2
v_call: TRBV5-1
clone_size: once
cdr3_aa: CASRGLEGSTGELFF
cdr3_nt: TGCGCCAGCAGGGGACTGGAGGGCTCAACCGGGGAGCTGTTTTTT

d_call: -
j_call: TRBJ1-1
v_call: TRBV4-2
clone_size: few
cdr3_aa: CASSQGTEDVSEAFF
cdr3_nt: TGTGCCAGCAGCCAAGGGACAGAGGATGTCTCTGAAGCTTTCTTT

d_call: TRBD1
j_call: TRBJ1-1
v_call: TRBV5-1
clone_size: -
cdr3_aa: CASSPSTGVVEAFF
cdr3_nt: TGCGCCAGCAGCCCCTCGACAGGGGTGGTTGAAGCTTTCTTT

d_call: -
j_call: TRBJ2-1
v_call: TRBV19
clone_size: once
cdr3_aa: CASSTQGKGQFF
cdr3_nt: TGTGCCAGTAGTACTCAGGGGAAAGGGCAGTTCTTC

d_call: TRBD2
j_call: TRBJ2-7
v_call: TRBV27
clone_size: -
cdr3_aa: CASSPGTSGGEQYF
cdr3_nt: TGTGCCAGCAGCCCCGGGACTAGCGGGGGAGAGCAGTACTTC

d_call: -
j_call: TRBJ1-2
v_call: TRBV6-1
clone_size: -
cdr3_aa: CASSAQGWGYTF
cdr3_nt: TGTGCCAGCAGTGCCCAGGGTTGGGGCTACACCTTC

d_call: TRBD1
j_call: TRBJ1-5
v_call: TRBV2
clone_size: -
cdr3_aa: CASRLGTGKGSNQPQHF
cdr3_nt: TGTGCCAGCAGGCTAGGGACAGGCAAGGGTAGCAATCAGCCCCAGCATTTT

d_call: TRBD2
j_call: TRBJ2-1
v_call: TRBV6-6
clone_size: -
cdr3_aa: CAAYQPSGGANEQFF
cdr3_nt: TGTGCCGCCTACCAGCCTAGCGGGGGGGCCAATGAGCAGTTCTTC

d_call: -
j_call: TRBJ1-6
v_call: TRBV5-8
clone_size: -
cdr3_aa: CASSSRLGLPGSPLHF
cdr3_nt: TGTGCCAGCAGCTCACGACTTGGACTCCCGGGGTCACCCCTCCACTTT

d_call: -
j_call: TRBJ1-6
v_call: TRBV6-5
clone_size: -
cdr3_aa: CASSPRQYPYSPLHF
cdr3_nt: TGTGCCAGCAGCCCCAGACAGTACCCCTATTCACCCCTCCACTTT

d_call: TRBD2
j_call: TRBJ2-3
v_call: TRBV5-1
clone_size: -
cdr3_aa: CASSPGLAGLLTDTQYF
cdr3_nt: TGCGCCAGCAGCCCGGGACTAGCGGGGCTCCTCACAGATACGCAGTATTTT

d_call: -
j_call: TRBJ2-5
v_call: TRBV2
clone_size: -
cdr3_aa: CASTERERETQYF
cdr3_nt: TGTGCCAGCACTGAAAGAGAACGGGAGACCCAGTACTTC

d_call: -
j_call: TRBJ1-6
v_call: TRBV9
clone_size: few
cdr3_aa: CASSVEPTKNSPLHF
cdr3_nt: TGTGCCAGCAGCGTAGAGCCCACTAAGAATTCACCCCTCCACTTT

d_call: -
j_call: TRBJ1-1
v_call: TRBV25-1
clone_size: -
cdr3_aa: CASSEYHRVNTEAFF
cdr3_nt: TGTGCCAGCAGTGAATATCACAGGGTGAACACTGAAGCTTTCTTT

d_call: -
j_call: TRBJ2-2
v_call: TRBV5-1
clone_size: -
cdr3_aa: CASSRDSENTGELFF
cdr3_nt: TGCGCCAGCAGCCGGGACTCCGAGAACACCGGGGAGCTGTTTTTT

d_call: -
j_call: TRBJ2-3
v_call: TRBV4-1
clone_size: -
cdr3_aa: CASSQPRMTQYF
cdr3_nt: TGCGCCAGCAGCCAACCCAGGATGACGCAGTATTTT

d_call: -
j_call: TRBJ1-2
v_call: TRBV15
clone_size: -
cdr3_aa: CATSRDQTNPPNTF
cdr3_nt: TGTGCCACCAGCAGAGATCAAACCAACCCCCCTAACACCTTC